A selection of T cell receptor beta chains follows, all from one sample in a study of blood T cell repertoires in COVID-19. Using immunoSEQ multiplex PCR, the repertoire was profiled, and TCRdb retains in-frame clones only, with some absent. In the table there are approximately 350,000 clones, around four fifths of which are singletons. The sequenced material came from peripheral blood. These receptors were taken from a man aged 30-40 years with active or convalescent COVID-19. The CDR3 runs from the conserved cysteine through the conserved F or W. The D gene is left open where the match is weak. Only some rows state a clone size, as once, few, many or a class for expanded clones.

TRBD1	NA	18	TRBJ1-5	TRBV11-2	CASSPGRGRSTPNQPQHF	TGTGCCAGCAGCCCGGGCAGGGGGCGGTCCACACCCAATCAGCCCCAGCATTTT
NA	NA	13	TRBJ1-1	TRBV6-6	CASSYSGASEAFF	TGTGCCAGCAGTTACTCGGGGGCCTCTGAAGCTTTCTTT
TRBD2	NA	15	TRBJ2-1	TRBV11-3	CASSATSGIYNEQFF	TGTGCCAGCAGCGCAACTAGCGGGATTTACAATGAGCAGTTCTTC
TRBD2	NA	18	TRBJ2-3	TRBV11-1	CASSLATRASGRPNTQYF	TGTGCCAGCAGCTTAGCGACTCGGGCTAGCGGGCGCCCAAATACGCAGTATTTT
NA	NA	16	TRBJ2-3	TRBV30	CAWSVLSRLVVDTQYF	TGTGCCTGGAGTGTACTCAGTAGACTAGTGGTAGATACGCAGTATTTT
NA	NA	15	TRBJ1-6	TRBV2	CASREKTGGNSPLHF	TGTGCCAGCAGAGAAAAAACGGGGGGGAATTCACCCCTCCACTTT
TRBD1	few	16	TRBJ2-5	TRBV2	CASSLSGTGAKETQYF	TGTGCCAGCAGTCTGTCCGGGACAGGGGCGAAAGAGACCCAGTACTTC
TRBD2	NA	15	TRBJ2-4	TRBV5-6	CASSAMGGTKNIQYF	TGTGCCAGCAGCGCAATGGGGGGGACCAAAAACATTCAGTACTTC
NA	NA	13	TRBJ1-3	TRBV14	CASSNGIWNTIYF	TGTGCCAGCAGTAACGGGATTTGGAACACCATATATTTT
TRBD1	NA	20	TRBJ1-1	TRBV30	CAWSAGQHIRTKSKNTEAFF	TGTGCCTGGAGTGCGGGACAGCATATCCGAACAAAATCAAAGAACACTGAAGCTTTCTTT
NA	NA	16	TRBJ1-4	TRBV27	CASSSRGRGGSGKLFF	TGTGCCAGCAGTTCACGAGGGAGGGGAGGGTCAGGAAAACTGTTTTTT
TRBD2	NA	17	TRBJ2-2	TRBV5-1	CASSFPRGGAHTGELFF	TGCGCCAGCAGCTTCCCCCGGGGGGGGGCACACACCGGGGAGCTGTTTTTT
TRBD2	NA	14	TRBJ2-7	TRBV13	CASSGTSSSWEQYF	TGTGCCAGCAGCGGGACTAGCAGCTCTTGGGAGCAGTACTTC
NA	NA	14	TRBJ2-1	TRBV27	CASSLRGGYNEQFF	TGTGCCAGCAGTTTGAGGGGGGGGTACAATGAGCAGTTCTTC
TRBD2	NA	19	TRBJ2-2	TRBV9	CASSVVGEGSGRATGELFF	TGTGCCAGCAGCGTAGTGGGGGAGGGTAGCGGGCGCGCCACCGGGGAGCTGTTTTTT
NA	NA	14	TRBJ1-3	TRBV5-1	CASSLSGNGNTIYF	TGCGCCAGCAGCTTGTCAGGGAACGGAAACACCATATATTTT
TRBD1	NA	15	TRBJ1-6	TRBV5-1	CASSLAGQGRSPLHF	TGCGCCAGCAGCTTGGCGGGACAGGGACGGTCACCCCTCCACTTT
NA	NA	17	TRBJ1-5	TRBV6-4	CASSTPWAYYSNQPQHF	TGTGCCAGCAGCACACCGTGGGCTTATTATAGCAATCAGCCCCAGCATTTT
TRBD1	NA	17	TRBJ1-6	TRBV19	CASSIASTGEYRSPLHF	TGTGCCAGTAGTATCGCCTCGACAGGGGAGTATCGCTCACCCCTCCACTTT
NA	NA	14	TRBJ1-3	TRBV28	CASSSAGEGNTIYF	TGTGCCAGCAGTTCCGCGGGGGAGGGAAACACCATATATTTT
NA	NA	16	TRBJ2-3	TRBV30	CAWSAGVVSSTDTQYF	TGTGCCTGGAGTGCAGGGGTAGTTTCTAGCACAGATACGCAGTATTTT
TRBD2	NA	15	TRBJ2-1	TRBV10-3	CAISVLAGVGNEQFF	TGTGCCATCAGTGTTCTAGCGGGAGTCGGCAATGAGCAGTTCTTC
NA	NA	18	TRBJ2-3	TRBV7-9	CASSPAPTRIAVRYTQYF	TGTGCCAGCAGCCCAGCCCCAACTCGGATAGCGGTACGATATACGCAGTATTTT
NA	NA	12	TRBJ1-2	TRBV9	CASSGGSYGYTF	TGTGCCAGCAGCGGAGGTAGCTATGGCTACACCTTC
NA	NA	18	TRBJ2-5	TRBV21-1	CASSNRERRAGGQETQYF	TGTGCCAGCAGCAATCGTGAAAGAAGGGCGGGGGGACAAGAGACCCAGTACTTC
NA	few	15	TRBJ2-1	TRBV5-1	CASSLGPEGDGEQFF	TGCGCCAGCAGCTTGGGTCCTGAAGGAGATGGTGAGCAGTTCTTC
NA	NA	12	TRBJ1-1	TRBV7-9	CASSRQALGAFF	TGTGCCAGCAGCCGACAGGCCTTGGGAGCTTTCTTT
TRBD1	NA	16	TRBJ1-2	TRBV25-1	CASSPAPGTGENGYTF	TGTGCCAGCAGTCCCGCCCCCGGGACAGGGGAAAATGGCTACACCTTC